This T cell receptor (beta chain) was recovered during a study of control samples from healthy donors and cancer patients (dated by TCRdb to the early 2020s). CDR1 is given as SEHNR and CDR2 as FQNEAQ, both from the germline V gene (reference sequence). V loses 3 bases, J loses 10 bases, and the germline ends lie 13 bases apart. Measured from the cysteine to the phenylalanine, the CDR3 is 12 residues long. Here the CDR3 DNA is all that survives: 36 bases in frame from base 1. A note on this clone: Its antigen specificity is not known. No much larger clone is present one base from it, and per-base qualities are unavailable.

The library was obtained by the immunoSEQ multiplex PCR assay. TCRdb took this table from immuneACCESS and kept in-frame rearrangements with V and J called. Such tables lack part of the clones; where checked against another copy, unresolved V genes explain under half of the gap, and the rest is unexplained. Here the sample has roughly 55,000 clones; 70% to 90% occur a single time. Of the sample, roughly 3.8% is held by the ten largest clones. Sequencing was done on a sample of blood. This clonotype was obtained from a man aged 45-65 years in good health. The sequence joins TRBV7-9 to TRBJ2-7; a confident D gene designation cannot be given. DNA sequence: TGTGCCAGCAGCTTCGGCGAGGCCGAACAGTACTTC. It encodes CASSFGEAEQYF.